Detailed here is one TCR beta chain. Germline V lookup: CDR1 SEHNR, CDR2 FQNEAQ (reference sequence). V lost 5 bases, J lost 10 bases, and 9 bases lay in between. CDR3 length: 11 amino acids. Original data processing: For nucleated cells, counts were estimated from reference gene primer amplification. Some clones are missing from TCRdb's copy, which holds only in-frame ones; the method was immunoSEQ multiplex PCR. That table furnishes V, J and clone size, whereas the DNA furnished D and trimming. The table lists tens of thousands of clones, 75% to 85% of them singletons. These data are taken from a study of blood T cell repertoires in COVID-19. As for the study in general: COVID-19 samples collected from the United States, Italy and Spain covered acute and convalescent phases. Nucleic acid was either cDNA or gDNA, and it came from T cells, B-cell-depleted T cells, or PBMCs.

This clonotype originated in a woman aged 80 or over with active or convalescent COVID-19. J is TRBJ2-1 and V is TRBV7-9; D is possibly TRBD1 (5 bases). Source material: peripheral blood. CDR3 bases: TGTGCCAGCAGCCCAAGGGGCGAGCAGTTCTTC. This gives the protein CASSPRGEQFF.